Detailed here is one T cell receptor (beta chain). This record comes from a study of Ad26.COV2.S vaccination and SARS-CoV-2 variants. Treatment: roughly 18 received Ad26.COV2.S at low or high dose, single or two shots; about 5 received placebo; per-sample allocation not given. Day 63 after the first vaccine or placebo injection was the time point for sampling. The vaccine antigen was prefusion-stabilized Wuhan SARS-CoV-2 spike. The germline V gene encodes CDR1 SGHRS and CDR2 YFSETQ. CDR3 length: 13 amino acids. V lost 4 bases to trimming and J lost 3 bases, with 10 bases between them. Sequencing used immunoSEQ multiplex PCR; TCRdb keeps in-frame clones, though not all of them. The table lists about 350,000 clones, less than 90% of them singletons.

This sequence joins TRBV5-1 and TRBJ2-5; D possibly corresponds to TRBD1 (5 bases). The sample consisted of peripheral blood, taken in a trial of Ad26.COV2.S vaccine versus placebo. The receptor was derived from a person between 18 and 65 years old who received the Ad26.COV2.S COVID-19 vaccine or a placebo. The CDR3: CASSLPREETQYF. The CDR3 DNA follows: TGCGCCAGCAGCCTTCCCAGGGAAGAGACCCAGTACTTC.